The table lists the clone carrying this T cell receptor (beta chain) with a few counts. No antigen is known for it. Construction of the TCRbeta library involved unique molecular identifiers. TCRdb reprocessed the PCR reads with MiXCR, giving one entry per CDR3 protein. The sample carries approximately 490,000 distinct CDR3 sequences, roughly a tenth recorded once. Germline CDR1 is KGHDR and CDR2 is SFDVKD. Trimming shortened V by 4 bases and J by 2 bases, and 14 bases separated the two germline ends. The length of the CDR3 is 16 residues. This sample was included in a study of T-cell reconstitution after alpha-beta-depleted transplantation in children. Study findings and constraints: At one year after transplant, newly produced T cells mostly accounted for T-cell counts and diversity. Expanded graft clones, several hundred of them, were reportedly the source of alpha-beta T cells about two months after transplant. Some patients' high day-60 TCRbeta diversity was traced to surviving recipient T cells and thymic progenitors.

V gene TRBV24-1 combines with J gene TRBJ1-3; TRBD1 might be the D (5 bases). Sequenced here: PBMCs, sampled before TCRalphabeta/CD19-depleted stem cell transplant. The receptor comes from a child aged 2 to 10 with inherited bone marrow failure, due to receive a stem cell transplant. CDR3 sequence (DNA): TGTGCCACCAGTGACGGAGGGGAGGGAGCTGGAAACACCATATATTTT. Amino acid sequence: CATSDGGEGAGNTIYF.